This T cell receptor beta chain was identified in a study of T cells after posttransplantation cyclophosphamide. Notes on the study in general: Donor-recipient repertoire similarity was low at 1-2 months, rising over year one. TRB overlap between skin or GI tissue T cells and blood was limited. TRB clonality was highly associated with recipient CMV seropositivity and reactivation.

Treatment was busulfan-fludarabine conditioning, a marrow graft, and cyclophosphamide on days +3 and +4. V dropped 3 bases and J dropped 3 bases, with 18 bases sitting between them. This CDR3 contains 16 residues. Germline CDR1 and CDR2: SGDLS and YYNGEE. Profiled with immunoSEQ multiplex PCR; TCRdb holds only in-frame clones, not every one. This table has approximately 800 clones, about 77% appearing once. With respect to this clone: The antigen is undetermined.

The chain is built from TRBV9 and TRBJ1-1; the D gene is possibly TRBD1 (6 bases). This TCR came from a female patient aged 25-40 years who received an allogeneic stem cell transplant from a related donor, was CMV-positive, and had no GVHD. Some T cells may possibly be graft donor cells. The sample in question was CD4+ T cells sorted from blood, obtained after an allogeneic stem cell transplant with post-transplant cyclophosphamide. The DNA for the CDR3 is TGTGCCAGCAGCGCCCTGGGGGCGGTTTGGGACACTGAAGCTTTCTTT. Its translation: CASSALGAVWDTEAFF.